These 3 T cell receptor beta chains were sequenced from one sample in a study of OX40 agonist ivuxolimab in advanced cancers. Sequencing was performed with immunoSEQ multiplex PCR; in TCRdb, only in-frame clones are kept and a portion is missing. The sample lists about 38,000 clones, roughly four fifths occurring once. Material: CD4+ or CD8+ T cells sorted from blood, obtained in a trial of the OX40 agonist ivuxolimab. These receptors were taken from an adult with an advanced solid tumor such as melanoma, head and neck, liver or kidney cancer.

The chain couples TRBV9 to TRBJ2-1, with TRBD1 identical over 9 bases. The V gene's germline CDR1 is SGDLS and CDR2 YYNGEE. Trimming at V came to 4 bases and at J to 8 bases, leaving 10 bases not matched to a gene. This CDR3 spans 15 amino acids. This chain's CDR3 is CASSTRDRELDEQFF. The DNA of the CDR3 is TGTGCCAGCAGCACCCGGGACAGGGAGTTGGATGAGCAGTTCTTC.

The chain carries TRBV5-8 and TRBJ2-1, with a possible D match to TRBD2 (5 bases). The CDR3 extends over 14 amino acids. The germline CDR1 and CDR2 sequences are SGHTS and YDEGEE. Trimming shortened V by 0 bases and J by 6 bases, and 10 bases separated the two germline ends. Written as DNA, the CDR3 is TGTGCCAGCAGCTTGGTGAACCGGGGCAATGAGCAGTTCTTC. Translation gives CASSLVNRGNEQFF.

The chain combines TRBV19 with TRBJ1-5, with D perhaps TRBD1 (5 bases). This CDR3 comprises 15 residues. The germline V and J ends were trimmed by 8 bases and 2 bases, with 16 bases remaining between them. Germline V gene sequence: CDR1 LNHDA, CDR2 SQIVND (reference sequence). The CDR3: CASSPGDTRNQPQHF. DNA for the CDR3: TGTGCCAGTTCTCCGGGGGATACGCGCAATCAGCCCCAGCATTTT.